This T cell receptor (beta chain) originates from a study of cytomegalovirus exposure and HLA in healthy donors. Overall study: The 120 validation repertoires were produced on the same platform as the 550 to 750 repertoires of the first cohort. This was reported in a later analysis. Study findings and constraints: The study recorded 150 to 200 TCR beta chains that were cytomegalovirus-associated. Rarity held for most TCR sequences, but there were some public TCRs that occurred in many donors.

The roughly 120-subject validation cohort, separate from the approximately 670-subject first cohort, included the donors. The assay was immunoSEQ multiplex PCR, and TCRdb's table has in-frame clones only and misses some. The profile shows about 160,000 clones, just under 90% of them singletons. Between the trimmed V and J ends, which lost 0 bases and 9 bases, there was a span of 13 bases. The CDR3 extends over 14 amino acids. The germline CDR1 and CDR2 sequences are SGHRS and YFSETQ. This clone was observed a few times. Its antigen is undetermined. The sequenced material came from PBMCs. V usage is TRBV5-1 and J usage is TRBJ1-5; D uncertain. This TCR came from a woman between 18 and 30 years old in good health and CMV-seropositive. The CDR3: CASSLGPEVPPQHF. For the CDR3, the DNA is TGCGCCAGCAGCTTGGGGCCAGAGGTGCCGCCCCAGCATTTT.